This T cell receptor beta chain was profiled in a study of blood T cell repertoires in COVID-19. As handled by the study authors: Estimation of nucleated cell counts was performed using reference gene primer amplification. Using immunoSEQ multiplex PCR, the repertoire was profiled, and TCRdb retains in-frame clones only, with some absent. For V, J and clone size, that table is used; D and trimming come from the DNA. The sample has roughly 440,000 clones, about 87% seen once. The specimen was peripheral blood. The sequence derives from a woman in her forties or fifties with COVID-19, enrolled during active disease.

CDR3 loop: CASSPGQGTLWQPQHF. DNA for the CDR3: TGTGCCAGCAGCCCGGGACAGGGGACGCTCTGGCAGCCCCAGCATTTT. The chain employs TRBV7-9 and TRBJ1-5; 10 bases fit TRBD1. The CDR3 runs 16 residues. Looked up from germline, CDR1 is SEHNR and CDR2 is FQNEAQ (reference sequence). J lost 7 bases, V lost 5 bases, and 11 bases had no gene match.